Listed below are T cell receptor beta chains from one sample, sequenced in a study of identical twins. TCRdb redid the calling of the 5' RACE reads with MiXCR, one entry per CDR3 protein. Of under 1 million distinct CDR3 sequences listed, over 9% were seen once; the top ten hold around 1.5%. The same specimen was also included in a second study, on yellow fever vaccine responses in identical twins.

The material sequenced was PBMCs. All receptors derive from a young woman in good health. Each CDR3 is given with its conserved first and last residue. A D gene is named only where the DNA matches it firmly. A clone size is listed for some rows: how often the clone was seen (once, few, many), or a class if it is expanded.

size | J | V | D | CDR3 | DNA
many | TRBJ2-1 | TRBV24-1 | - | CATKGGTGLNNEQFF | TGTGCCACCAAGGGAGGAACAGGCCTCAACAATGAGCAGTTCTTC
- | TRBJ2-3 | TRBV28 | TRBD1 | CASSSGTAPLWQYF | TGTGCCAGCAGTTCCGGGACAGCCCCCCTTTGGCAGTATTTT
few | TRBJ2-2 | TRBV20-1 | - | CSARDLRGGWTGELFF | TGCAGTGCTAGAGATCTCAGGGGGGGTTGGACCGGGGAGCTGTTTTTT
many | TRBJ2-5 | TRBV5-5 | - | CASKIYLGEQETQYF | TGTGCCAGCAAGATATACCTGGGAGAGCAAGAGACCCAGTACTTC
once | TRBJ2-1 | TRBV7-6 | - | CASSLEGTGSIYNEQFF | TGTGCCAGCAGCTTAGAAGGTACAGGGTCCATCTACAATGAGCAGTTCTTC
many | TRBJ2-1 | TRBV3-1 | - | CASSQGGAYNEQFF | TGTGCCAGCAGCCAAGGAGGTGCGTACAATGAGCAGTTCTTC
- | TRBJ2-3 | TRBV2 | TRBD2 | CASSEAVGLAGASPTDTQYF | TGTGCCAGCAGTGAAGCGGTGGGACTAGCGGGAGCAAGTCCCACAGATACGCAGTATTTT
- | TRBJ2-4 | TRBV12-3/TRBV12-4 | - | CASSNTGGENKNIQNF | TGTGCCAGCAGTAACACAGGGGGGGAGAACAAAAACATTCAGAACTTC
- | TRBJ2-5 | TRBV28 | TRBD1 | CASRYRTGIQETQYF | TGTGCCAGCAGATACAGGACAGGGATCCAAGAGACCCAGTACTTC
few | TRBJ2-1 | TRBV7-9 | - | CASSLGHGPADNEQFF | TGTGCCAGCAGCTTAGGGCACGGGCCAGCAGACAATGAGCAGTTCTTC